This entry concerns a single T cell receptor (beta chain). Library preparation (for TCRbeta) was performed with unique molecular identifiers. Using its own MiXCR run on the PCR reads, TCRdb lists one record per CDR3 protein. Here the sample spans some 250,000 distinct CDR3 sequences, 12% being singletons. V dropped 10 bases and J dropped 9 bases, with 13 bases sitting between them. The length of the CDR3 is 11 residues. The germline V gene has CDR1 MGHDK and CDR2 SYGVNS. This entry comes from a study of T-cell reconstitution after alpha-beta-depleted transplantation in children. V usage is TRBV25-1 and J usage is TRBJ2-1; possibly TRBD1 for D (6 bases). The material was PBMCs from the stem cell graft donor, obtained from the stem cell graft. This sequence was found in a human donor who donated a stem cell graft to a child with acute lymphoblastic leukemia. DNA for the CDR3: TGTGCCACTATACAAGGGGGTGAGCAGTTCTTC. Amino acid sequence: CATIQGGEQFF.